Below, 12 T cell receptor beta chains from the same sample are listed, as sequenced in a study of cytomegalovirus exposure and HLA in healthy donors. Researchers ran the PCR with 60 Vbeta and 13 Jbeta primers. Assay used: immunoSEQ multiplex PCR; TCRdb lists only in-frame clones, some missing. The top ten hold more than 3.5% of the sample, which has roughly 80,000 clones, approximately 65% seen once. The sequenced sample was PBMCs. These receptor sequences come from a male donor in good health and CMV-seropositive.

The chain links TRBV5-1 to TRBJ2-5; 7 nucleotides align to TRBD1. The CDR3 is made up of 14 amino acids. V was clipped by 4 bases and J by 5 bases; unmatched bases: 8. Germline CDR1 reads SGHRS; CDR2 reads YFSETQ. The CDR3 DNA sequence: TGCGCCAGCAGCCGGGACAGCGTGACGGAGACCCAGTACTTC. Translated: CASSRDSVTETQYF.

The rearrangement joins TRBV27 to TRBJ1-4; D gene unclear. Looked up from germline, CDR1 is MNHEY and CDR2 is SMNVEV (reference sequence). Trimming took 0 bases from V and 7 from J, leaving 12 bases between them. CDR3 length: 15 amino acids. The CDR3 nucleotides are TGTGCCAGCAGTTTATCCCGGGTTCGAGGTGAAAAACTGTTTTTT. Its protein product is CASSLSRVRGEKLFF.

This clone was picked up one time. CDR3 loop: CATLRGQSMNTEAFF. As DNA, the CDR3 is TGTGCCACTCTGCGGGGACAGTCCATGAACACTGAAGCTTTCTTT. The chain has TRBV10-3 and TRBJ1-1, with TRBD1 matching 7 bases. Germline assignment: CDR1 ENHRY and CDR2 SYGVKD. J lost 0 bases, V lost 10 bases, and 11 bases had no gene match. The CDR3 is made up of 15 amino acids.

The chain uses TRBV27 and TRBJ2-3, with D possibly matching TRBD2 (6 bases). This CDR3 has 14 residues. The ends were cut back, 6 bases at V and 0 bases at J, with 10 bases in the middle. Germline CDR1 and CDR2: MNHEY and SMNVEV (reference sequence). The CDR3 DNA reads as TGTGCCAGCAGCACCGGGACTAGCACAGATACGCAGTATTTT. It translates to CASSTGTSTDTQYF.

About this clone itself: One end of the junction does not line up with germline, which may come from a read error. This chain uses TRBV7-3 with TRBJ1-2; D may be TRBD1 (6 bases). This CDR3 contains 12 residues. CDR1 is SGHTA and CDR2 is FQGTGA in the germline V gene. The CDR3 sequence: CASSLGGAVPIF. As DNA, the CDR3 is TGTGCCAGCAGCTTAGGGGGGGCAGTTCCTATCTTC.

The chain couples TRBV9 to TRBJ2-1; 8 bases fit TRBD1. CDR1 and CDR2 from the germline V gene are SGDLS and YYNGEE. V lost 4 bases to trimming and J lost 9 bases; unmatched junction nucleotides: 3. This CDR3 contains 12 residues. CDR3 coding DNA: TGTGCCAGCAGCCCGGACAGGGCTGAGCAGTTCTTC. As protein: CASSPDRAEQFF.

The chain employs TRBV5-1 and TRBJ2-7, with a weak D call TRBD1 (5 bases). Trimming stripped 0 bases from V and 3 bases from J, with 13 bases between. Germline V CDR1 and CDR2: SGHRS, YFSETQ. The CDR3 contains 15 residues. In nucleotides, the CDR3 is TGCGCCAGCAGCTTGGAATTGACAGCCAACTACGAGCAGTACTTC. Encoded protein: CASSLELTANYEQYF.

The table lists this clone with a count of one. This sequence joins TRBV28 and TRBJ2-1; 7 bases map to TRBD1. The CDR3 length is 15 residues. V trimming: 3 bases; J trimming: 5 bases; junction bases outside the gene matches: 7. CDR1 and CDR2 (germline): MDHEN, SYDVKM. The CDR3 DNA reads as TGTGCCAGCAGTTTTAGGGCAGGGGGTAACAATGAGCAGTTCTTC. Its translation: CASSFRAGGNNEQFF.

Only one count was recorded for this clone. This rearrangement joins TRBV6-1 to TRBJ1-4; unclear D gene. Germline V gene data show CDR1 as MNHNS and CDR2 as SASEGT. The length of the CDR3 is 16 residues. V shed 2 bases and J shed 2 bases, with 12 bases lying between them. The chain's CDR3 is CASSESRIRTNEKLFF. CDR3 nucleotide sequence: TGTGCCAGCAGTGAAAGTCGTATACGGACTAATGAAAAACTGTTTTTT.

J is TRBJ2-7 and V is TRBV7-8, with a possible D match to TRBD1 (7 bases). V lost 4 bases to trimming and J lost 6 bases, with 19 bases between them. There are 15 residues in the CDR3. Per germline, CDR1 SGHVS and CDR2 FQNEAQ. CDR3 coding DNA: TGTGCCAGCAGCTCCGGGGGACAGAGCGGGCGCGAGCAGTACTTC. Protein product: CASSSGGQSGREQYF.

V and J are TRBV28 and TRBJ1-5, with TRBD1 matching over 9 bases. The germline gives CDR1 MDHEN, CDR2 SYDVKM. The CDR3 is 16 amino acids. J lost 5 bases, V lost 5 bases, and 10 bases had no gene match. For the CDR3, the DNA is TGTGCCAGCAGTCAGCACAGGGGGCAAGGGGATCAGCCCCAGCATTTT. It is translated as CASSQHRGQGDQPQHF.

V usage is TRBV7-2 and J usage is TRBJ1-4, with D hard to call. Per germline, CDR1 SGHTA and CDR2 FQGNSA. The CDR3 spans 14 residues. The ends were cut back, 1 base at V and 5 bases at J, with 8 bases in the middle. CDR3 coding DNA: TGTGCCAGCAGCTTAGGAGGTTTCAATGAAAAACTGTTTTTT. This gives the protein CASSLGGFNEKLFF.